The entry below describes one T cell receptor beta chain. Its antigen is not known. The record originates from a study of T cell responses to AZD1222 COVID-19 vaccine. Findings and caveats of the study: Researchers report vaccine-associated CD4 TCRs spanning spike, with dominance at 160-218 and 743-854.

The CDR3 sequence is 16 residues long. Trimming took 1 base from V and 7 from J, leaving 17 bases between them. Germline V gene data show CDR1 as SGHTA and CDR2 as FQGNSA. Here immunoSEQ multiplex PCR was the method, and the copy in TCRdb shows in-frame clones only, minus some. Of roughly 200,000 clones listed, roughly 91% are singletons. This specimen was peripheral blood, taken on day 0 of MenACWY control vaccination. The J gene is TRBJ1-5, the V gene TRBV7-2; D remains unclear. The TCR originated in an adult in good health. CDR3 region: CASSLERQPGRQPQHF. The CDR3 DNA reads TGTGCCAGCAGCTTAGAACGGCAGCCCGGACGACAGCCCCAGCATTTT.